The T cell receptor (beta chain) under discussion was sequenced for a study of T cells after yellow fever vaccination. This clonotype came up a few times. CDR1 is SGDLS and CDR2 is YYNGEE in the germline V gene. Trimming cost V 2 bases and J 4 bases, with 11 bases left between them. The CDR3 length is 14 residues. TCRdb re-called the 5' RACE reads through MiXCR, storing one row per CDR3 protein. Here the sample spans 110,000 to 150,000 distinct CDR3 sequences, about 7% being singletons. The specimen comprised CD4+ T cells sorted from PBMCs, sampled 10 days after the yellow fever booster vaccination. The chain employs TRBV9 and TRBJ2-3; D is unresolved. This clonotype was obtained from a man aged 25 to 40 who received the YFV17D yellow fever vaccine. CDR3 sequence: CASSVERYPDTQYF. The CDR3 region has the DNA TGTGCCAGCAGCGTGGAGAGGTATCCAGATACGCAGTATTTT.